This entry describes one T cell receptor beta chain. This entry is derived from a study of blood T cell repertoires in COVID-19. Study-wide context: In each case, the material was cDNA or gDNA derived from T cells, B-cell-depleted T cells, or PBMCs.

As processed by the authors: Reference gene primer amplification in the assay estimated nucleated cell counts. The protocol was immunoSEQ multiplex PCR, while the TCRdb copy is restricted to in-frame clones and leaves out a portion. From that table come the V and J calls and clone size; the DNA was used to work out D and trimming. Counted here are some 80,000 clones, roughly 85% occurring once; the ten biggest clones make up approximately 39%. CDR3 length equals 13 residues. CDR1 and CDR2 (germline): MNHNS, SASEGT. V was clipped by 3 bases and J by 6 bases, with 6 bases between them. This TCR was recovered from a woman between 65 and 79 years old with acute or convalescent COVID-19. The source material was peripheral blood. The chain has TRBV6-1 and TRBJ1-6; the D is unclear. The CDR3 is CASSDAGNSPLHF. As DNA, the CDR3 is TGTGCCAGCAGTGATGCCGGTAATTCACCCCTCCACTTT.